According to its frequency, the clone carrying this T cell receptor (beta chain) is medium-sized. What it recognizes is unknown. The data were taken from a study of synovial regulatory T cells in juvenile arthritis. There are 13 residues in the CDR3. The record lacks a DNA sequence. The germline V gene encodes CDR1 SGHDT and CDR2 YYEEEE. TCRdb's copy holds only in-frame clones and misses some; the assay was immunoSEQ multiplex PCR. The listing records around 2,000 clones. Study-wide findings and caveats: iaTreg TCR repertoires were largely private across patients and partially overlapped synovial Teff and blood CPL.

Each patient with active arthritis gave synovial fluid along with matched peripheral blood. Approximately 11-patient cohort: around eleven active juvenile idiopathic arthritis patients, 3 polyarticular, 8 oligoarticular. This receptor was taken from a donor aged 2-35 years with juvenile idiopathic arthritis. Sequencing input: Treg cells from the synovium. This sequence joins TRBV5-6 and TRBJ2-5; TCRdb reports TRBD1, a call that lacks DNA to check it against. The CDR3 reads CASSRDRVETQYF.